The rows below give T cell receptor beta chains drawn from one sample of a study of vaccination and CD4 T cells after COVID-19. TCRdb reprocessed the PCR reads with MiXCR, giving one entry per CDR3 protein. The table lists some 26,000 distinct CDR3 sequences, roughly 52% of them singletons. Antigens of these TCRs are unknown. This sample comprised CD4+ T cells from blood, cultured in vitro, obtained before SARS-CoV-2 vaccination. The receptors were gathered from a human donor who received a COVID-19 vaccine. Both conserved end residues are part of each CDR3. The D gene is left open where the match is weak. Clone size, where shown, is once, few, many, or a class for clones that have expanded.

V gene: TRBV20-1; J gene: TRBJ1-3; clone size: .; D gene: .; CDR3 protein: CSARDHSQSSGNTIYF
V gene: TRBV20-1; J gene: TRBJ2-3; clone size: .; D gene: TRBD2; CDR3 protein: CSARDSGGTADTQYF
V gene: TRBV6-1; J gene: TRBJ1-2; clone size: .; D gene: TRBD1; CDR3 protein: CASSEALTGYGYTF
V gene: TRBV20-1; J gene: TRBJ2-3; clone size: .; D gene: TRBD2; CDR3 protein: CSAFSLTSGVGDTQYF
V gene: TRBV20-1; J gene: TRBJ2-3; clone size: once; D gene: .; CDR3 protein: CSGQHETTSTDTQYF
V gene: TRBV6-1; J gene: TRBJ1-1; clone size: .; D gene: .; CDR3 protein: CASSDRPTEAFF
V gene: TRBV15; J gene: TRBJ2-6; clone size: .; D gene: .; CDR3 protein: CATSRGGGGANVLTF
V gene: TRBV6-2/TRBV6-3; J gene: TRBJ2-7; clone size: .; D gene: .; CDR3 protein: CASRTYIGMDDRSYEQYF
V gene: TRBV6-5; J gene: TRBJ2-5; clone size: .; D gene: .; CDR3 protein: CASSYGPTGQETQYF
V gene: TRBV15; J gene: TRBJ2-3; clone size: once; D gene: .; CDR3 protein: CATSRGVGGSDTQYF
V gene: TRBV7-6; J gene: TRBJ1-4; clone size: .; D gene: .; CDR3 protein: CASKAGNVWDYGKLFF
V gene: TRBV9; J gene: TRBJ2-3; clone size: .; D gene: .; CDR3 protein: CASSVARTGTDTQYF
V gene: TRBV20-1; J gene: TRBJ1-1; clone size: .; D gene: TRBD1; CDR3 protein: CSATGGQTNTEAFF
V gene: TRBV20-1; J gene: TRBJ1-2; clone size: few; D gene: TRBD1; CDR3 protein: CSAKTGGKDYGYTF
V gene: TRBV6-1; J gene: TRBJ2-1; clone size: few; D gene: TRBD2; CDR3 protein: CASNPTLAGGYNEQFF
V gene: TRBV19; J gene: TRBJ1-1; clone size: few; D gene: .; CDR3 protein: CASSRTLNTEAFF
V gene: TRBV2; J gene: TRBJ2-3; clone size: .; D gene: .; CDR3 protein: CASSEIGGSPIADTQYF
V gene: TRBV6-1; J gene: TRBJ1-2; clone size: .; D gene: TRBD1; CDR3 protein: CASRAVRGRGGYTF
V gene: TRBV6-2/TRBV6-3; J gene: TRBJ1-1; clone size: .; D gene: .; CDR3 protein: CASSYHERDTEAFF
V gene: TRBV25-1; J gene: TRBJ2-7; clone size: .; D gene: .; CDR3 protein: CATRWGAGYEQYF
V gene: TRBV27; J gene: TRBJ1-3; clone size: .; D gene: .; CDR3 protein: CASSPTGYGNTIYF
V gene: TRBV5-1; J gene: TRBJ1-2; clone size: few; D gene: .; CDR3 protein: CASSGQNYGYTF
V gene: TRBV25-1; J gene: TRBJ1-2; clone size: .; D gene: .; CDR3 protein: CASSDPDASGYTF
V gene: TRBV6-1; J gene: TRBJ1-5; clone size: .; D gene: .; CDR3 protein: CASSLYSNGNQPQHF
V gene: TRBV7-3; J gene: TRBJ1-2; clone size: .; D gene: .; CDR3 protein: CASSLNGQASYGYTF
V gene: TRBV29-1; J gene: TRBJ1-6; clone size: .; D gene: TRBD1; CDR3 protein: CSALLGGTEGLPLHF
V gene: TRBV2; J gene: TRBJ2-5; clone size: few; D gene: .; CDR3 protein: CASRRVSETQYF
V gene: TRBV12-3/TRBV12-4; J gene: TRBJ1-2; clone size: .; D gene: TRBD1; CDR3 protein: CASSPYRDRGSYGYTF
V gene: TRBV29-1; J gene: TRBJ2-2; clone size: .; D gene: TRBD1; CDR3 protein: CSARTGANTGELFF
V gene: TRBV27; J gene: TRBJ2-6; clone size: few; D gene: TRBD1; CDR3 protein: CASSSRIGQGSSGANVLTF
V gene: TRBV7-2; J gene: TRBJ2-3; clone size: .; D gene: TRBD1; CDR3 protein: CASSPQGADTQYF
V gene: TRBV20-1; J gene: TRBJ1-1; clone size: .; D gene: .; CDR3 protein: CSAFRQPPVNTEAFF
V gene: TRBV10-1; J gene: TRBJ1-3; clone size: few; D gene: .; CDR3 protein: CASSESAPEQAGNTIYF
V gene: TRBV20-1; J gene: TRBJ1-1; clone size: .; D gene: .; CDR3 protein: CSASPRGLVDTEAFF
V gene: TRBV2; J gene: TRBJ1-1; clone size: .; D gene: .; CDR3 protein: CASSDQPMNTEAFF
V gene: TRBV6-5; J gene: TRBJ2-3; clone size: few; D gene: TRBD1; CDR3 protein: CASSSGTGGYTDTQYF
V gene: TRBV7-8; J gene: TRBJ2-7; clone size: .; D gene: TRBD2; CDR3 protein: CASSLADYSGGLLTYEQYF
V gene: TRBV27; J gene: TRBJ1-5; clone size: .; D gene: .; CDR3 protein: CATERHGTPRNQPQHF
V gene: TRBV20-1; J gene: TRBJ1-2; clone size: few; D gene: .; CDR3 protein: CSARPGERDGYTF
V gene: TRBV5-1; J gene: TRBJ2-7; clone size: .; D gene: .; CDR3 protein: CASSLGGLPTLTHYEQYF
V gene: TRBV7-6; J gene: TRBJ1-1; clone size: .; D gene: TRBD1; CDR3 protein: CASSLQGGNTEAFF
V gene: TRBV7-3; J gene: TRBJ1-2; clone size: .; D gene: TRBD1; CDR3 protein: CASSPRDRPNYGYTF
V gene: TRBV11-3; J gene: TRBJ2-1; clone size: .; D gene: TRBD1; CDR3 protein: CASSSTGGRNNEQFF
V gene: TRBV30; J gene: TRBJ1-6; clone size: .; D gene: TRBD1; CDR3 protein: CAWIGTGTANSPLHF
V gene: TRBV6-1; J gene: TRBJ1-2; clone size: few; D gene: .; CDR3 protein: CASSPGQPLANYGYTF
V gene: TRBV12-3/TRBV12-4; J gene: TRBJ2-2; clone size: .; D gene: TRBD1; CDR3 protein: CAATGRSGGELFF
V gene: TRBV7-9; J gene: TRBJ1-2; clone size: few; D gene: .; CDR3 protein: CASSLSGAGANYGYTF
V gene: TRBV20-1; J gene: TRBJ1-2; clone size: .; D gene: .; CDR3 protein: CSASDSGQGHGYTF
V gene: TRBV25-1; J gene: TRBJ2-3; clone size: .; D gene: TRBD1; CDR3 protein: CASRGTGGDHTQYF
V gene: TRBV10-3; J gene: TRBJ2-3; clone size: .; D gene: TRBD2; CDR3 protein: CAISERGLAGRGDTQYF